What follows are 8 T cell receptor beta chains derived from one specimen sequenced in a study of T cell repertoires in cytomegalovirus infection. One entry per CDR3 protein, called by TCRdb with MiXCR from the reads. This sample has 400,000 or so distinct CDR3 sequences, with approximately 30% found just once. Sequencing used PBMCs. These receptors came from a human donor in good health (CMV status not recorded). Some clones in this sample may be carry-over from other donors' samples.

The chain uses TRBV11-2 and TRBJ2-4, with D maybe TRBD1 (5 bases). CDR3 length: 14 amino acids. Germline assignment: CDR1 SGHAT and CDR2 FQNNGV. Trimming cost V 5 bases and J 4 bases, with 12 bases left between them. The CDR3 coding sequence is TGTGCCAGCAGCCCCGACAGAAATAAAAACATTCAGTACTTC. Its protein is CASSPDRNKNIQYF.

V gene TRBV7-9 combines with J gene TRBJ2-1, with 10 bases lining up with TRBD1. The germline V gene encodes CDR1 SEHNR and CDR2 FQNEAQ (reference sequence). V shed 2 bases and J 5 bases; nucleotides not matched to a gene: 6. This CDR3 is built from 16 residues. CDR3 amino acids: CASSLRPGQGNNEQFF. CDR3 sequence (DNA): TGTGCCAGCAGCTTAAGGCCGGGACAGGGGAACAATGAGCAGTTCTTC.

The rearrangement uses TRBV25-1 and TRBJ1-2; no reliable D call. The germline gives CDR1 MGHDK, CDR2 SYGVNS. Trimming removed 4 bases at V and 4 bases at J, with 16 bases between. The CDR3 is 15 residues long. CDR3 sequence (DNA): TGTGCCAGCAGTGCCCAAGGGCGCACTTCCTATGGCTACACCTTC. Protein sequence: CASSAQGRTSYGYTF.

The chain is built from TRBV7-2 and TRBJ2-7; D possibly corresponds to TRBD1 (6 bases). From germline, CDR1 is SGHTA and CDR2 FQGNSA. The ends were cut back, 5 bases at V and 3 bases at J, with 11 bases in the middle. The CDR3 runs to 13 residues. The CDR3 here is CASSRDMNYEQYF. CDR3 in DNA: TGTGCCAGCAGCCGGGACATGAACTACGAGCAGTACTTC.

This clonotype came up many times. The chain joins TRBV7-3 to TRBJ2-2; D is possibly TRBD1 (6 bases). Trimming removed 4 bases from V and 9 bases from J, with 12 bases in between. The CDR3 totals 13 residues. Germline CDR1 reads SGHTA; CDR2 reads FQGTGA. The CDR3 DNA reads TGTGCCAGCAGCTACCTACAGGGCCGGGAGCTGTTTTTT. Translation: CASSYLQGRELFF.

The DNA of the CDR3 is TGTGCCAGCGATTCCAGGGGGTACACCGGGGAGCTGTTTTTT. Its translation is CASDSRGYTGELFF. The rearrangement uses TRBV6-1 and TRBJ2-2, with TRBD1 matching over 7 bases. There are 14 residues in the CDR3. The V and J ends lost 8 bases and 3 bases, in that order; junction bases with no gene match: 6. CDR1 and CDR2 (germline): MNHNS, SASEGT.

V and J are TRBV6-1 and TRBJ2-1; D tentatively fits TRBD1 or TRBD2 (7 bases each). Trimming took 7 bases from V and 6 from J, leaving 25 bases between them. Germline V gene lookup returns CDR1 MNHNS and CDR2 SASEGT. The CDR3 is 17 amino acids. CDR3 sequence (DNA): TGTGCCAGCACGGAAGGGGGGGGAGCAGGGGGTGGCAATGAGCAGTTCTTC. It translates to CASTEGGGAGGGNEQFF.

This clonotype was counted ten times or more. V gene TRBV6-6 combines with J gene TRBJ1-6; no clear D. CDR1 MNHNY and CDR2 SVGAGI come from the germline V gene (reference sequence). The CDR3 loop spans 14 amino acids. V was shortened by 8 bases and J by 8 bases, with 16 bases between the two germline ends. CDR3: CASGNSATDSPLHF. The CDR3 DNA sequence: TGTGCCAGCGGGAACAGCGCTACGGATTCACCCCTCCACTTT.